This passage covers 14 T cell receptor beta chains from one sample sequenced in a study of chemoradiotherapy in HPV16-positive cancers. The table came from immunoSEQ multiplex PCR; TCRdb's copy has only in-frame clones and leaves some out. The top ten hold 9.5% to 13% of the sample, which has 15,000 to 20,000 clones, nearly 80% seen once. The sample was taken from a patient who underwent chemoradiotherapy. All receptors derive from a human donor with HPV-associated anogenital cancer.

The chain combines TRBV19 with TRBJ2-7; D remains unclear. Trimming cost V 4 bases and J 5 bases, with 15 bases left between them. This CDR3 region has 14 residues. Germline V gene sequence: CDR1 LNHDA, CDR2 SQIVND (reference sequence). As DNA, the CDR3 is TGTGCCAGTAGTACCCAGGTACCCCCTGACGAGCAGTACTTC. Translated, it gives CASSTQVPPDEQYF.

This chain uses TRBV9 with TRBJ1-1, with a possible D match to TRBD1 (5 bases). The ends were cut back, 4 bases at V and 1 base at J, with 11 bases in the middle. The CDR3 sequence is 14 residues long. Per germline, CDR1 SGDLS and CDR2 YYNGEE. The CDR3 spells CASSPSGGNTEAFF. The CDR3 region has the DNA TGTGCCAGCAGCCCCTCCGGGGGGAACACTGAAGCTTTCTTT.

This clone was observed once. The chain joins TRBV4-2 to TRBJ1-2, with TRBD1 as a possible D gene (6 bases). CDR3 length: 15 amino acids. Trimming took off 1 base at V and 2 bases at J, with 11 bases between the two ends. CDR1 LGHNA and CDR2 YNFKEQ come from the germline V gene. The CDR3 nucleotides read TGTGCCAGCAGCCAAGGACAGGCACCGAACTATGGCTACACCTTC. This translates into CASSQGQAPNYGYTF.

The V gene is TRBV21-1, the J gene TRBJ2-6; the table names TRBD1, a call not compared with the DNA. TRBV21-1 is described as a pseudogene. CDR3 length: 16 amino acids. CDR3 loop: CASLRAGPPGANVLTF. CDR3 DNA sequence: TGTGCCAGCTTACGGGCAGGGCCACCGGGGGCCAACGTCCTGACTTTC.

The rearrangement links TRBV7-2 to TRBJ1-1; tentative D call: TRBD1 (6 bases). V gave up 8 bases and J gave up 0 bases, with 10 bases separating them. CDR3 length: 13 residues. Looked up from germline, CDR1 is SGHTA and CDR2 is FQGNSA. The CDR3 DNA is TGTGCCAGCGGCGGACAGTTGAACACTGAAGCTTTCTTT. As protein: CASGGQLNTEAFF. Supplemented by reference TRBV7-2 and TRBJ1-1, the full variable domain reads GAGVSQSPSNKVTEKGKDVELRCDPISGHTALYWYRQSLGQGLEFLIYFQGNSAPDKSGLPSDRFSAERTGGSVSTLTIQRTQQEDSAVYLCASGGQLNTEAFFGQGTRLTVV.

This clone has just a few counts. The chain is built from TRBV6-1 and TRBJ1-2; D gene ambiguous. Germline V CDR1 and CDR2: MNHNS, SASEGT. CDR3 length: 13 amino acids. Trimming removed 1 base at V and 3 bases at J, with 6 bases between. CDR3 region: CASSEDIYYGYTF. The CDR3 coding sequence is TGTGCCAGCAGTGAAGACATTTACTATGGCTACACCTTC.

This clone occurred once. The V call is TRBV21-1, the J call TRBJ2-5; the table's D call, TRBD1, was not checked against the DNA. TRBV21-1 is a listed pseudogene. CDR3 length: 16 amino acids. The CDR3 DNA reads TGTGCCAGCAGCACCCGACAGAGAAAAGACCAAGAGACCCAGTACTTC. Its translation is CASSTRQRKDQETQYF.

V is TRBV28 and J is TRBJ2-5, with D possibly TRBD1 on 6 matching bases. The closer fit of TRBJ2-7 to the DNA end suggests the J call may be wrong. The length of the CDR3 is 17 residues. Germline-derived CDR1 and CDR2 are MDHEN and SYDVKM. CDR3 in amino acids: CASSTPTRDIEKYEQYF. The CDR3 coding sequence is TGTGCCAGCAGTACACCTACCCGGGACATCGAGAAGTACGAGCAGTACTTC.

The rearrangement joins TRBV28 to TRBJ1-2, with D hard to call. V lost 4 bases and J 5 bases, leaving 8 bases between the germline ends. CDR1 and CDR2 from the germline V gene are MDHEN and SYDVKM. The CDR3 is 12 residues long. For the CDR3, the DNA is TGTGCCAGCAGTTCGGTCGTTTATGGCTACACCTTC. Amino acids: CASSSVVYGYTF.

The chain couples TRBV27 to TRBJ2-7; D is uncertain. V gave up 5 bases and J gave up 2 bases, with 13 bases separating them. The CDR3 has 14 residues. Germline values: CDR1 MNHEY, CDR2 SMNVEV (reference sequence). The CDR3 here is CASSPTTAAYEQYF. The DNA of the CDR3 is TGTGCCAGCAGTCCTACCACAGCCGCCTACGAGCAGTACTTC.

The chain links TRBV27 to TRBJ2-2; TRBD2 matches 9 bases. The CDR3 length is 17 residues. Germline assignment: CDR1 MNHEY and CDR2 SMNVEV (reference sequence). The V gene end was trimmed by 3 bases and the J gene end by 6 bases; junction bases not matched to a gene: 11. The chain's CDR3 is CASSFHFWAGGPGELFF. The CDR3 region has the DNA TGTGCCAGCAGTTTTCACTTCTGGGCGGGGGGGCCCGGGGAGCTGTTTTTT.

This sequence joins TRBV10-3 and TRBJ2-1; possibly TRBD2 for D (6 bases). The germline V and J ends were trimmed by 8 bases and 5 bases, with 16 bases remaining between them. This CDR3 is built from 14 residues. Germline V gene data show CDR1 as ENHRY and CDR2 as SYGVKD. CDR3 region: CAILRDLRNNEQFF. Written as DNA, the CDR3 is TGTGCCATCCTTAGGGACTTACGAAACAATGAGCAGTTCTTC.

The chain has TRBV5-6 and TRBJ2-5; a possible D gene is TRBD1 (6 bases). Trimming left V 5 bases short and J 1 base short, with 15 bases between. The germline V gene has CDR1 SGHDT and CDR2 YYEEEE. The CDR3 is made up of 15 amino acids. The CDR3 DNA is TGTGCCAGCAGTCCCGGGACACTGTTCCAAGAGACCCAGTACTTC. Protein sequence: CASSPGTLFQETQYF.

The CDR3 reads CASSLPGLGGNTEAFF. The DNA for the CDR3 is TGCGCCAGCAGCTTACCGGGTCTCGGAGGGAACACTGAAGCTTTCTTT. This chain uses TRBV5-1 with TRBJ1-1, with D uncertain. The CDR3 has 16 amino acids. Trimming stripped 2 bases from V and 1 base from J, with 15 bases between. Germline CDR1 reads SGHRS; CDR2 reads YFSETQ.